This T cell receptor beta chain was obtained from a study of regulatory T cells in long-lasting Graves disease. Trimming took off 0 bases at V and 4 bases at J, with 18 bases between the two ends. The CDR3 totals 17 residues. CDR1 and CDR2 from the germline V gene are LGHDT and YNNKEL (reference sequence). HTBI primers from iRepertoire and Arm-PCR of CDR3 regions yielded the TCR beta libraries. Using its own MiXCR run on the multiplex PCR reads, TCRdb lists one record per CDR3 protein. This sample has 350,000 to 500,000 distinct CDR3 sequences, with about a sixth found just once. As to time point: newly diagnosed GD, antithyroid drugs for less than 3 months. RNA isolated from PBMCs was used to make the TCR library. These same records also appear under a second study, on T cells in Graves' hyperthyroidism and ophthalmopathy.

The chain links TRBV3-1 to TRBJ1-2; D remains ambiguous. The sequence came from a woman in her late teens or twenties with Graves disease. The specimen was peripheral blood mononuclear cells (PBMCs), collected at new diagnosis, from a patient treated with antithyroid drugs. The DNA of the CDR3 is TGTGCCAGCAGCCAAGAGGTCAGGTATCGGGGATTCTATGGCTACACCTTC. Protein sequence: CASSQEVRYRGFYGYTF.